A selection of T cell receptor beta chains follows, all from one sample in a study of memory CD4+ T cells and cytomegalovirus serostatus. The repertoire was sequenced with immunoSEQ multiplex PCR; TCRdb's copy has only in-frame clones and lacks some. The table shows some 57,000 clones, with roughly four fifths occurring only once. Sequencing used memory CD4+ T cells from blood. The receptors were sampled from an adult in good health and CMV-seronegative. Both conserved end residues are part of each CDR3. D genes are given only for firm matches. A clone size is listed for some rows: how often the clone was seen (once, few, many), or a class if it is expanded.

abundance: few; v_gene: TRBV7-2; d_gene: TRBD1; j_gene: TRBJ1-5; CDR3aa: CASSSSGQIFNQPQHF; CDR3nt: TGTGCCAGCAGCTCCTCGGGACAGATTTTCAATCAGCCCCAGCATTTT
abundance: -; v_gene: TRBV14; d_gene: -; j_gene: TRBJ2-6; CDR3aa: CASSGIRSSGANVLTF; CDR3nt: TGTGCCAGCAGCGGGATCAGGAGCTCTGGGGCCAACGTCCTGACTTTC
abundance: -; v_gene: TRBV5-1; d_gene: TRBD2; j_gene: TRBJ2-7; CDR3aa: CASSLVSGNYEQYF; CDR3nt: TGCGCCAGCAGCTTGGTTAGCGGGAACTACGAGCAGTACTTC
abundance: -; v_gene: TRBV19; d_gene: -; j_gene: TRBJ2-1; CDR3aa: CASSIIGRGNEQFF; CDR3nt: TGTGCCAGTAGTATTATCGGCAGGGGCAATGAGCAGTTCTTC
abundance: many; v_gene: TRBV2; d_gene: TRBD2; j_gene: TRBJ2-7; CDR3aa: CASSELGTSGFYEQYF; CDR3nt: TGTGCCAGCAGTGAATTAGGGACTAGCGGATTCTACGAGCAGTACTTC
abundance: -; v_gene: TRBV7-2; d_gene: -; j_gene: TRBJ1-5; CDR3aa: CASSLTGASNQPQHF; CDR3nt: TGTGCCAGCAGCTTGACAGGCGCGAGCAATCAGCCCCAGCATTTT
abundance: -; v_gene: TRBV27; d_gene: TRBD2; j_gene: TRBJ2-1; CDR3aa: CASRWTSRYSSYNEQFF; CDR3nt: TGTGCCAGCAGGTGGACTAGCAGGTACAGCTCCTACAATGAGCAGTTCTTC
abundance: -; v_gene: TRBV5-6; d_gene: -; j_gene: TRBJ1-4; CDR3aa: CASSEKGATNEKLFF; CDR3nt: TGTGCCAGCAGCGAAAAGGGTGCAACTAATGAAAAACTGTTTTTT
abundance: -; v_gene: TRBV25-1; d_gene: -; j_gene: TRBJ2-1; CDR3aa: CASSGQGTTYNEQFF; CDR3nt: TGTGCCAGCAGTGGCCAGGGTACCACCTACAATGAGCAGTTCTTC
abundance: -; v_gene: TRBV9; d_gene: TRBD2; j_gene: TRBJ2-7; CDR3aa: CASSVASGSFEQYF; CDR3nt: TGTGCCAGCAGCGTTGCCAGCGGGAGTTTCGAGCAGTACTTC
abundance: once; v_gene: TRBV10-2; d_gene: TRBD1; j_gene: TRBJ1-3; CDR3aa: CASSETGGSGNTIYF; CDR3nt: TGCGCCAGCAGTGAGACAGGGGGCTCTGGAAACACCATATATTTT
abundance: few; v_gene: TRBV25-1; d_gene: TRBD2; j_gene: TRBJ2-1; CDR3aa: CASSVTGTKKQFF; CDR3nt: TGTGCCAGCAGTGTCACCGGGACTAAGAAGCAGTTCTTC
abundance: -; v_gene: TRBV28; d_gene: TRBD2; j_gene: TRBJ2-3; CDR3aa: CASTQGGAGYDTQYF; CDR3nt: TGTGCCAGCACCCAAGGAGGAGCGGGATACGATACGCAGTATTTT
abundance: few; v_gene: TRBV7-3; d_gene: TRBD2; j_gene: TRBJ2-3; CDR3aa: CASSLAGGRTDTQYF; CDR3nt: TGTGCCAGCAGCTTAGCGGGAGGGCGCACAGATACGCAGTATTTT
abundance: -; v_gene: TRBV5-1; d_gene: TRBD2; j_gene: TRBJ2-7; CDR3aa: CASSLTSGTYEQYF; CDR3nt: TGCGCCAGCAGCTTGACTAGCGGAACCTACGAGCAGTACTTC